Below are 3 T cell receptor beta chains sequenced from a single sample in a study of vaccination and CD4 T cells after COVID-19. No antigen has been identified for these receptors. Cultured CD4+ T cell DNA was sequenced using the Oncomine TCR Beta short-read assay. TCRdb itself ran the PCR reads through MiXCR, one entry per CDR3 protein. Of some 14,000 distinct CDR3 sequences listed, 45% to 65% are singletons. Regarding treatment: roughly 10-day PBMC culture with coronavirus spike peptide pools or control peptides (ViraFEST assay). Sequenced input: CD4+ T cells from blood, cultured in vitro. The source is a human donor who had recovered from COVID-19.

The rearrangement uses TRBV2 and TRBJ2-1; D uncertain. Germline assignment: CDR1 SNHLY and CDR2 FYNNEI. V lost 4 bases and J lost 8, with 12 bases in between. The CDR3 is made up of 13 amino acids. Here the CDR3 DNA reads TGTGCCAGCAGTGGATTGGCACCCCATGAGCAGTTCTTC. Encoded protein: CASSGLAPHEQFF. The full variable domain, completed using reference TRBV2 and TRBJ2-1, is EPEVTQTPSHQVTQMGQEVILRCVPISNHLYFYWYRQILGQKVEFLVSFYNNEISEKSEIFDDQFSVERPDGSNFTLKIRSTKLEDSAMYFCASSGLAPHEQFFGPGTRLTVL.

CDR3: CSGRPSFDEQYF. Here the CDR3 DNA reads TGCAGTGGCAGACCTAGTTTCGATGAGCAGTACTTC. The chain has TRBV20-1 and TRBJ2-7; unclear D gene. Germline V lookup: CDR1 DFQATT, CDR2 SNEGSKA (reference sequence). The CDR3 length is 12 residues. Deletions cut 7 bases from V and 7 bases from J, with 17 bases between.

This clonotype was seen more than once but under ten times. The V call is TRBV5-4, the J call TRBJ2-7, with 8 bases matching TRBD1. The trim removed 4 bases at V and 5 bases at J, leaving 5 bases unmatched. The length of the CDR3 is 13 residues. CDR1 SGHNT and CDR2 YYREEE come from the germline V gene (reference sequence). CDR3 nucleotide sequence: TGTGCCAGCAGCATAGGACAGGGCAACGAGCAGTACTTC. Its protein is CASSIGQGNEQYF.